This T cell receptor beta chain stems from a study of T cell responses to AZD1222 COVID-19 vaccine. The method was immunoSEQ multiplex PCR; TCRdb's version includes in-frame clones alone and lacks a portion of them. This repertoire shows 110,000 or so clones, just over 90% found once; its top ten account for roughly 4.5%. Study conclusions and caveats: Reportedly, close to half of spike-specific TCRs are directed against unmutated variant regions. Baseline testing showed seropositivity in only five to seven AZD1222 recipients. No repertoire was sampled before or during the peak T cell response, only after it.

About this clone: Its target is not known.

There are 14 residues in the CDR3. Germline lookup yields CDR1 MDHEN and CDR2 SYDVKM. V gave up 3 bases and J gave up 0 bases, with 8 bases separating them. This receptor was taken from an adult in good health. Sequenced here: peripheral blood, sampled on day 0 of AZD1222 vaccination. The chain has TRBV28 and TRBJ1-2; D unresolved. CDR3 DNA sequence: TGTGCCAGCAGTTTGCCATCGGCTAACTATGGCTACACCTTC. It specifies CASSLPSANYGYTF.